Given below is one T cell receptor (beta chain) in context. Trimming at V came to 5 bases and at J to 2 bases, leaving 5 bases not matched to a gene. The germline CDR1 and CDR2 sequences are SGHVS and FNYEAQ. This CDR3 has 15 residues. Sequencing used immunoSEQ multiplex PCR; TCRdb keeps in-frame clones, though not all of them. Of about 120,000 clones in the sample, around 90% were seen once. This sample is part of a study of control samples from healthy donors and cancer patients. V is TRBV7-6 and J is TRBJ1-2; TRBD1 matches 10 bases. The material sequenced was blood. The clonotype was recovered from a man aged 45 to 65 in good health. Here the CDR3 DNA reads TGTGCCAGCAGCCCTCGGACAGGGGGGAACTATGGCTACACCTTC. Encoded protein: CASSPRTGGNYGYTF.